This T cell receptor beta chain was profiled in a study of shared clonotypes between healthy human individuals. V lost 11 bases and J lost 3; bases outside the gene matches: 13. There are 15 residues in the CDR3. Germline-derived CDR1 and CDR2 are MNHEY and SVGAGI. Sequencing used immunoSEQ multiplex PCR; TCRdb keeps in-frame clones, though not all of them. The sample holds more than 2 million clones; over 85% are singletons and the top ten take around 1.1%. CD45RO-negative, CCR7-positively selected cells formed the naive CD8 fraction, excluding terminally differentiated effector memory CD45RA+ cells.

The sample consisted of naive CD8+ T cells sorted from blood. This clonotype originated in a man aged 18-30 years in good health. The genes are TRBV6-5 and TRBJ1-2; 9 bases are a match to TRBD1. DNA of the CDR3: TGTGCCGTTGGGGACAGGGAATCTTTACACTATGGCTACACCTTC. Translated, it gives CAVGDRESLHYGYTF.